This T cell receptor (beta chain) derives from a study of cytomegalovirus exposure and HLA in healthy donors (TCRdb year 2017). Background on the whole study: An earlier analysis of roughly 630 of the donors reported about 250 Gb of sequence data and approximately 110 million unique TCR beta sequences from some 180 million T cells. The study aimed to test whether signatures of past pathogen exposure could be identified by cataloging public T cell receptors. The study used immunosequencing to profile the T cell repertoires of about 670 subjects and linked those repertoires to cytomegalovirus serostatus. Alongside the repertoire data, information on donor age, sex, ethnicity and CMV serostatus was compiled. The study combined high-throughput TCR immunosequencing, statistical association of individual TCRs with disease status, and machine learning to predict cytomegalovirus infection status. A later analysis re-examined previously published TCR beta repertoires from roughly 720 donors and added high-resolution HLA genotyping to investigate patterns of TCR occurrence. The number of donors typed differed by locus, with 629-630 for A, B, C, DRB1 and DQB1, approximately 500 for DQA1, 600 to 610 for DPA1, and 400 to 490 for DPB1. An earlier analysis of 587 of the donors used high-throughput TCR beta sequencing to judge whether each TCR beta V gene segment behaved as functional or pseudogenic. An early release that covered about 640 HLA-typed donors contained 300 to 350 gigabases of sequencing data and 70 million to 100 million unique TCR sequences. Because of strong linkage in the cohort, five DR-DQ haplotypes were treated as single units for association and clustering. Both class I and class II loci were covered by HLA typing, at four-digit resolution. Of the approximately 400 genotyped donors, over 65% fell in the genetic ancestry cluster associated with self-reported Caucasian donors. A later genetic analysis took genome-wide SNP genotypes for about 65% of the 666 donors and used that subset as a discovery cohort. A separate validation cohort of roughly 130 different subjects was used in addition to the approximately 640-subject first cohort. Every discovery cohort repertoire had been produced on one sequencing platform. Across 300 to 500 genotyped donors of the cohort, an average of roughly 250,000 unique TCR beta nucleotide sequences per donor were sequenced, and about a sixth of those sequences were non-productive. Rather than using new phenotypic data, the later analysis identified candidate immune exposures from TCR beta sequences and from how often those sequences occurred across donors.

Comments on this clone: Its recognized antigen is unknown. Base qualities are missing; no much larger clone stands one base away.

In total, 630 or so healthy bone marrow donors made up the cohort. All cohort members were sampled while nominally healthy, although unrecorded immune exposures were likely present. The donor was CMV seronegative and belonged to the group of 320 or so seronegative cohort members. Each donor provided a peripheral blood sample, and peripheral blood mononuclear cells were used for TCR beta sequencing. Genomic DNA extraction from the blood cell samples was performed with the Qiagen DNeasy Blood Extraction Kit. Study-level results and caveats: In a later analysis, 16,951 TCR beta sequences were associated with specific HLA alleles at a false discovery rate of 0.05. Presence/absence analyses assumed roughly uniform sequencing depth across donors, an assumption that may not hold. Because counts were too low, 15 or so rarely observed V segments, including chromosome 9 orphons, were excluded from the earlier analysis of several hundred of the donors. An association between a missense DCLRE1C variant and V-gene and J-gene trimming of TCR beta chains was found in a later genetic analysis and replicated in an independent cohort. A cluster of highly shared sequence variants was judged likely to represent a technical artifact of the sequencing pipeline. The study gave a list of around 170 TCR beta chains associated with cytomegalovirus. In this cohort, only TCR beta chains were sequenced, and detectable features were limited by the absence of alpha or paired-chain data. Linkage disequilibrium might explain the correlated functional status among segregating V segments, but an unknown experimental factor could not be excluded. A further reported finding was that TCR beta sequences accurately predicted the HLA-A and HLA-B alleles for most subjects in the first cohort. Several of the top co-occurrence clusters appeared to be linked to parvovirus B19, influenza, CMV and Epstein-Barr virus, according to a later analysis. In an earlier analysis of approximately 590 of the donors, most TCR beta V segments appeared in productive rearrangements about 87% or about 30% of the time, broadly matching IMGT annotations. Most TCR sequences were seen in very few donors, while some public TCRs were found in many individuals. When HLA alleles, especially DR and DQ, strongly co-occurred, TCR associations were difficult to assign to individual alleles. Because some donors lacked HLA typing at each locus, the association tests relied only on the typed subset. According to the authors, the approach could potentially be generalized to other disease states and immunological phenotypes. The only immune exposure information available for the cohort was CMV serostatus. The classifier was reported to diagnose cytomegalovirus status with high specificity and sensitivity in both the original and validation cohorts. In a later genetic analysis, fewer N-insertions in productive TCRs were reported among donors in an Asian-associated ancestry cluster than the roughly 710-donor mean. In a later analysis, TCR association rates were found to vary across HLA loci, with the most associated TCRs seen for DRB1 alleles and the fewest for HLA-C alleles. Most CMV-associated TCR beta chains appeared to be HLA-restricted in a later analysis, and the HLA associations seemed to be driven largely by CMV exposure. In vitro tests confirmed that a few of the cytomegalovirus-associated TCR beta chains recognize cytomegalovirus antigens. A later analysis found that HLA-associated TCR beta chains were more clonally expanded and had lower generation probabilities than equally common non-associated chains.

Library generation was performed with the immunoSEQ multiplex PCR assay. For the multiplex PCR, a mixture combining 60 forward primers for TCR Vbeta segments and 13 reverse primers for TCR Jbeta segments was used. A multiplex PCR assay on genomic DNA amplified the CDR3 region of rearranged TCR beta genes. The Illumina HiSeq System was used to sequence the amplified TCR beta libraries as 87-base-pair reads. Concerning the study's data processing: A later analysis counted approximately 74 million unique TCR beta chains across the 640 or so repertoires, and some 11 million of these chains were shared by at least two donors. Raw reads were error-corrected and collapsed into unique sequences by a nearest-neighbor algorithm in which closely related sequences were merged to remove PCR and sequencing errors. V, D and J gene segments were assigned by aligning CDR3 sequences to IMGT reference sequences. For a sequence to be retained, a match of at least six nucleotides was required to both a V gene segment and a J gene segment. A rearrangement was called productive if the CDR3 had no stop codons and remained in frame with V and J, and every other rearrangement was called non-productive. Following IMGT convention, CDR3 was defined as the stretch from the second conserved V-encoded cysteine up to the conserved J-encoded phenylalanine. In an earlier analysis of 550 to 650 of the donors, sequences lacking an unambiguous match to a single V gene segment were excluded. In an earlier analysis of 450 to 700 of the donors, V segments were called functional above 56.7% productive rearrangements and were called segregating when the between-donor standard deviation exceeded 5%. A statistical classification framework was developed to diagnose cytomegalovirus status using the catalog of TCR beta chain sequences. A later analysis assigned V and J genes by comparing TCR nucleotide sequences with IMGT/GENE-DB human TR gene sequences. Using the TCRdist pipeline, a later analysis assigned CDR3 sequences along with most-parsimonious VDJ recombination scenarios. In a later analysis, every TCR beta chain was defined by the combination of its CDR3 amino acid sequence and its V-gene family, and reads without a unique V-gene family were dropped. To address suspected cross-contamination and a sequencing artifact, a later analysis removed 550 to 750 highly shared, low-generation-probability nucleotide sequences. For each public chain, a later analysis derived a clonal expansion index from normalized ranks of inferred template counts within each repertoire. In a later analysis, generation probabilities were computed with a VDJ recombination model fitted to out-of-frame rearrangements, and the resulting probabilities were checked against IGoR. In a later analysis, TCR-TCR, TCR-HLA and TCR-CMV co-occurrence was scored with hypergeometric tests, and a repertoire-size bias correction was applied to TCR pairs. In a later analysis, false discovery rates were estimated by permuting HLA or CMV assignments 20 times. In a later analysis, co-occurring TCRs were grouped using DBSCAN, with TCRdist sequence similarity added in when clustering inside HLA-allele-positive subsets. Repertoires with fewer than 30,000 or more than 120,000 public chains, plus five repertoires with anomalous nucleotide sharing, were excluded from co-occurrence clustering. TCRdb holds this immuneACCESS table with in-frame rearrangements only. Some clones are missing; in checked studies, unresolved V genes explain under half, and the rest has no known cause. V and J calls and clone size come straight from that table; D and trimming were deduced from the DNA. Within this sample are 120,000 to 150,000 clones, with around 65% of them counted one time only. Jointly, the top ten make up approximately 6.5% of the sample.

This receptor was obtained from a woman aged 55-70 years in good health and CMV-seronegative. Sequenced input: PBMCs.

The CDR3 region: CASSKQGVVNTGELFF. The DNA sequence is TGTGCCAGCAGCAAACAGGGGGTAGTGAACACCGGGGAGCTGTTTTTT. The chain links TRBV7-8 with TRBJ2-2; TRBD1 fits 8 bases in the junction. Taken from the germline V gene, the CDR1 and CDR2 loops are SGHVS and FQNEAQ. Reading from cysteine to phenylalanine, the CDR3 counts 16 amino acids. Only the CDR3 part of the read is kept: 48 bases, read in frame from the first base. V ends up 5 bases short and J 1 base short, with an unmatched junction base count of 6.